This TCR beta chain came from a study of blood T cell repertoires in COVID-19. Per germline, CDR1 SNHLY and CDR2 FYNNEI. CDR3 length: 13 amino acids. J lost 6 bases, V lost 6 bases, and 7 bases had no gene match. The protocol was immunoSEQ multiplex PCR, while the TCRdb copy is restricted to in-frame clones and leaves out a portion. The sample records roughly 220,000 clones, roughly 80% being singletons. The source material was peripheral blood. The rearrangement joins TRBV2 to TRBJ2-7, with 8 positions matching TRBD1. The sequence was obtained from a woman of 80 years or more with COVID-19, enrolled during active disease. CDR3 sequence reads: CASSRHTGGEQYF. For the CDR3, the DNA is TGTGCCAGCAGCCGCCACACAGGGGGCGAGCAGTACTTC.